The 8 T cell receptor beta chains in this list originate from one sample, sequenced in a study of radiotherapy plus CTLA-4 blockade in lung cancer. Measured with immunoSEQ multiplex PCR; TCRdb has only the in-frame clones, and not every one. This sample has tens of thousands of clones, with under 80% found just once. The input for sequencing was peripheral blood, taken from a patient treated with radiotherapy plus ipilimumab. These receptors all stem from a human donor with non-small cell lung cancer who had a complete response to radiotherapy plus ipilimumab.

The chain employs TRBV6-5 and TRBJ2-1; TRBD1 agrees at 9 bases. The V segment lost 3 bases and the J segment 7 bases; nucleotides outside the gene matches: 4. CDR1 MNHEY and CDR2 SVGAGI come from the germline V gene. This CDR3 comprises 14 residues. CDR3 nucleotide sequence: TGTGCCAGCAGTTATGGGACAGGGTATAATGAGCAGTTCTTC. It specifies CASSYGTGYNEQFF.

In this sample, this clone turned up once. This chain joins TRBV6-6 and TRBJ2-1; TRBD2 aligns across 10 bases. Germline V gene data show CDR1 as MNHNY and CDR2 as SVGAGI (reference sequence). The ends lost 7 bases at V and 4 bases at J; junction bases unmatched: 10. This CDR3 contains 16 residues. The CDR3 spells CASTQRGGILYNEQFF. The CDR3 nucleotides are TGTGCCAGCACACAGCGGGGGGGCATCTTGTACAATGAGCAGTTCTTC.

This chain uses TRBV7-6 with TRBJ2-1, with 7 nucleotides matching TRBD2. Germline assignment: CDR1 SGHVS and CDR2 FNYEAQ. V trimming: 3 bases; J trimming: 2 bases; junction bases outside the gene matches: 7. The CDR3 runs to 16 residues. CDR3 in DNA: TGTGCCAGCAGCTTCCTCACCGGGACTACCTACAATGAGCAGTTCTTC. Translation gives CASSFLTGTTYNEQFF.

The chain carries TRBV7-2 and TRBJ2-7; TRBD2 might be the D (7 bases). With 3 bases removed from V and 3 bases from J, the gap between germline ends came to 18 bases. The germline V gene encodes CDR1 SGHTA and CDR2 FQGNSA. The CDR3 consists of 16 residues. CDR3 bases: TGTGCCAGCAGCTTCCAAGAGGGGGGGGGCAACTACGAGCAGTACTTC. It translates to CASSFQEGGGNYEQYF.

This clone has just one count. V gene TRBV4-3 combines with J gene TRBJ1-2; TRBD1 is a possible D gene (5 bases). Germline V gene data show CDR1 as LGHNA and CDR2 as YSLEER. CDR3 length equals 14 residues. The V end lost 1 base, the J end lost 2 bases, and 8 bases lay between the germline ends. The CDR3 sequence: CASSQGTGNYGYTF. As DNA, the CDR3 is TGCGCCAGCAGCCAAGGAACAGGCAACTATGGCTACACCTTC.

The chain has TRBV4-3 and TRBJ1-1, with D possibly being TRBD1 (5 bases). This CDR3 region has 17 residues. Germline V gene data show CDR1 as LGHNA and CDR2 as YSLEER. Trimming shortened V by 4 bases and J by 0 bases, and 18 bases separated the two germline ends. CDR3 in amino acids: CASSLGMTEAMNTEAFF. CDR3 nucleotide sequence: TGCGCCAGCAGCCTAGGTATGACAGAGGCAATGAACACTGAAGCTTTCTTT.

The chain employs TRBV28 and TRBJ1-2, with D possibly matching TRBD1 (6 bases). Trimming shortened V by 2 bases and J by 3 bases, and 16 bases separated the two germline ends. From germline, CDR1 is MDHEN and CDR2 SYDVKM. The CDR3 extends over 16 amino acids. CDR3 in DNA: TGTGCCAGCAGTTTAGGGGGGGGCGGGGTCGACTATGGCTACACCTTC. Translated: CASSLGGGGVDYGYTF.

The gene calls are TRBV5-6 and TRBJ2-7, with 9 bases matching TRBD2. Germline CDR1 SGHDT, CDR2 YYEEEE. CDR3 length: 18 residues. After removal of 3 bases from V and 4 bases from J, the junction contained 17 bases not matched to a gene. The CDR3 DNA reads TGTGCCAGCAGCTCCCAAGGCGCGGGACTAGCCTTTTCATACGAGCAGTACTTC. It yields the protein CASSSQGAGLAFSYEQYF.